This is a list of T cell receptor beta chains from one sample in a study of blood T cell repertoires in COVID-19. Produced via immunoSEQ multiplex PCR; TCRdb's table is partial and in-frame only. The table has about 290,000 clones, roughly 91% seen once; the top ten hold about 4.6%. The material sequenced was peripheral blood. These receptors were collected from a man aged 40-55 years with acute or convalescent COVID-19. CDR3s include the opening cysteine and the closing phenylalanine or tryptophan. A D gene is named only where the DNA matches it firmly. Only part of the rows carry a size: once, few, many, or a class if the clone is expanded.

cdr3_nt,cdr3_aa,clone_size,d_call,j_call,v_call
TGTGCCATCAGTGAGTCGGCAGGGACTGGAAACACCATATATTTT,CAISESAGTGNTIYF,once,.,TRBJ1-3,TRBV10-3
TGTGCCAGCAGCCCCGGGGATACCTACAATGAGCAGTTCTTC,CASSPGDTYNEQFF,.,.,TRBJ2-1,TRBV7-3
TGCGCCAGCAGCGATCCAGGAACCTATGGCTACACCTTC,CASSDPGTYGYTF,.,.,TRBJ1-2,TRBV5-1
TGTGCCAGCAGCTTAGCGGACAGGGGGCGGAACGAGCAGTACTTC,CASSLADRGRNEQYF,.,TRBD1,TRBJ2-7,TRBV7-6
TGTGCCAGCAGAGGACTCGTGAACACCGGGGAGCTGTTTTTT,CASRGLVNTGELFF,few,.,TRBJ2-2,TRBV27
TGTGCCAGCAGCCCTACGATAACAGGTTCGGAGCAGTACTTC,CASSPTITGSEQYF,.,.,TRBJ2-7,TRBV3-1/TRBV3-2
TGTGCCAGCACTCTCAAGGGGGGGGCCCACAATGAGCAGTTCTTC,CASTLKGGAHNEQFF,.,.,TRBJ2-1,TRBV7-9
TGTGCCAGCAGCCGGGACAGGGGTCGCACGCAGTATTTT,CASSRDRGRTQYF,.,TRBD1,TRBJ2-3,TRBV6-5
TGTGCCAGCAGCCGCCCAACAGGGGGGTCCTACAATGAGCAGTTCTTC,CASSRPTGGSYNEQFF,.,TRBD1,TRBJ2-1,TRBV5-6
TGTGCCAGCAGCCCCCTGAATCCGGGGGCCGGGGAGCTGTTTTTT,CASSPLNPGAGELFF,.,.,TRBJ2-2,TRBV14
TGTGCCACCAGTGAATCCGGCGGGGGGGTATACAATGAGCAGTTCTTC,CATSESGGGVYNEQFF,.,TRBD2,TRBJ2-1,TRBV24-1
TGTGCCAGCAGCCAAGGAGGGGGTGGCTACACCTTC,CASSQGGGGYTF,once,.,TRBJ1-2,TRBV4-2
TGCGCCAGCGCCCGGGACACCTCGAACACCGGGGAGCTGTTTTTT,CASARDTSNTGELFF,.,.,TRBJ2-2,TRBV10-1
TGTGCCAGCAGCGAAGGGGGCGCAAACATTCAGTACTTC,CASSEGGANIQYF,.,TRBD1,TRBJ2-4,TRBV6-1
TGTGCCAGCAGCCAGGATGCAAGGGCGGGAAATGGAAACACCATATATTTT,CASSQDARAGNGNTIYF,.,.,TRBJ1-3,TRBV4-2
TGCAGCGGGGGGGATCGCGGAGTTCACACTGAAAAACTGTTTTTT,CSGGDRGVHTEKLFF,few,.,TRBJ1-4,TRBV29-1
TGTGCCAGCAGCATCGGACTAGCGGGGGCCGCCTACGAGCAGTACTTC,CASSIGLAGAAYEQYF,.,TRBD2,TRBJ2-7,TRBV7-8
TGTGCCAGCGGACAGGGGGCCCCCTATGGCTACACCTTC,CASGQGAPYGYTF,.,TRBD1,TRBJ1-2,TRBV6-5
TGTGCCTGGAGTGTATTGGAGTATAACTATGGCTACACCTTC,CAWSVLEYNYGYTF,.,.,TRBJ1-2,TRBV30
TGTGCCAGCAGTTACTCTTTGGGGACAGGGAAGGGCTACACCTTC,CASSYSLGTGKGYTF,.,TRBD1,TRBJ1-2,TRBV6-6
TGTGCCAGCAGTCTGTACAGCACTGAAGCTTTCTTT,CASSLYSTEAFF,.,.,TRBJ1-1,TRBV12-3/TRBV12-4
TGTGCCAGCAGTTACAGGGGTAATCTTAACTATGGCTACACCTTC,CASSYRGNLNYGYTF,.,.,TRBJ1-2,TRBV6-5
TGTGCCAGTAGTGTATCAGTCTACAATGAGCAGTTCTTC,CASSVSVYNEQFF,.,.,TRBJ2-1,TRBV19
TGTGCCAGCAGCTTGGTAGATACAGATACGCAGTATTTT,CASSLVDTDTQYF,.,.,TRBJ2-3,TRBV5-4
TGTGCCTGGGGGGACAGGGAAGGTCAGCCCCAGCATTTT,CAWGDREGQPQHF,.,TRBD1,TRBJ1-5,TRBV30
TGTGCCAGCAGCCCGCTAGGACAGGGGGCGACTGGAAACACCATATATTTT,CASSPLGQGATGNTIYF,.,TRBD1,TRBJ1-3,TRBV5-6
TGTGCCTGGAGTGTATCCCCAGGGGGTCTACATGGCTACACCTTC,CAWSVSPGGLHGYTF,.,TRBD1,TRBJ1-2,TRBV30
TGTGCCAGCAGGAAGGGGCTCTACGAGCAGTACTTC,CASRKGLYEQYF,.,.,TRBJ2-7,TRBV6-5
TGTGCCAGCAGCCCCCGGGACAACCAAGAGACCCAGTACTTC,CASSPRDNQETQYF,.,.,TRBJ2-5,TRBV7-9